This T cell receptor beta chain was sequenced during a study of blood T cell repertoires in COVID-19. Turning to the study itself: The analysed material was cDNA or gDNA that came from T cells, B-cell-depleted T cells, or PBMCs.

Germline V gene sequence: CDR1 LNHDA, CDR2 SQIVND (reference sequence). CDR3 length: 14 amino acids. Trimming shortened V by 4 bases and J by 6 bases, and 15 bases separated the two germline ends. Some clones are missing from TCRdb's copy, which holds only in-frame ones; the method was immunoSEQ multiplex PCR. The data hold under 200,000 clones, with roughly 83% observed a single time. The chain carries TRBV19 and TRBJ1-1; D is unclear. The sequence derives from a woman between 35 and 50 years old with COVID-19, enrolled during active disease. Material for sequencing was peripheral blood. The CDR3 DNA reads as TGTGCCAGTAGTACCGGGGAGGGTAGGGCTGAAGCTTTCTTT. As protein: CASSTGEGRAEAFF.